Shown below are 20 T cell receptor beta chains from a single sample sequenced in a study of OX40 agonist ivuxolimab in advanced cancers. TCRdb keeps only in-frame clones here, not all; method: immunoSEQ multiplex PCR. The sample has around 32,000 clones, around nine tenths seen once. Material: CD4+ or CD8+ T cells sorted from blood, obtained in a trial of the OX40 agonist ivuxolimab. These receptors originate from an adult with an advanced solid tumor such as melanoma, head and neck, liver or kidney cancer.

The chain employs TRBV10-3 and TRBJ2-3; possibly TRBD2 for D (7 bases). CDR1 is ENHRY and CDR2 is SYGVKD in the germline V gene. The CDR3 has 17 residues. Trimming pared 0 bases from V and 0 bases from J, leaving 13 bases between. The DNA of the CDR3 is TGTGCCATCAGTGAGTCGGGCGGGGGCTTTAGCACAGATACGCAGTATTTT. Protein: CAISESGGGFSTDTQYF.

V gene TRBV2 combines with J gene TRBJ2-1, with D hard to call. CDR3 size: 13 residues. Trimming shortened V by 5 bases and J by 3 bases, and 8 bases separated the two germline ends. The germline gives CDR1 SNHLY, CDR2 FYNNEI. The chain's CDR3 is CASSQSIYNEQFF. The CDR3 DNA follows: TGTGCCAGCAGTCAAAGTATCTACAATGAGCAGTTCTTC.

This clone was seen a single time. The CDR3 protein is CASSSRTPLKNYGYTF. CDR3 DNA: TGTGCCAGCAGTAGCAGGACCCCGCTTAAAAACTATGGCTACACCTTC. The chain recombines TRBV6-6 with TRBJ1-2; D call uncertain. V was shortened by 5 bases and J by 2 bases, with 18 bases between the two germline ends. Per the germline V gene, CDR1 is MNHNY and CDR2 is SVGAGI (reference sequence). The CDR3 is 16 amino acids.

The CDR3 sequence is CASSQEILAGTRETQYF. The CDR3 DNA sequence: TGCGCCAGCAGCCAAGAAATTCTAGCGGGAACCAGGGAGACCCAGTACTTC. The gene calls are TRBV4-1 and TRBJ2-5; 9 bases fit TRBD2. Per germline, CDR1 MGHRA and CDR2 YSYEKL. This CDR3 is built from 17 residues. V was clipped by 0 bases and J by 5 bases; unmatched bases: 10.

V usage is TRBV7-2 and J usage is TRBJ2-3, with TRBD2 identical over 14 bases. V shed 1 base and J 6 bases; nucleotides not matched to a gene: 0. Germline V CDR1 and CDR2: SGHTA, FQGNSA. The CDR3 totals 15 residues. The CDR3: CASSLGLAGGDTQYF. CDR3 nucleotides: TGTGCCAGCAGCTTAGGACTAGCGGGAGGGGATACGCAGTATTTT. The variable domain in full, with the rest retrieved from reference TRBV7-2 and TRBJ2-3, is GAGVSQSPSNKVTEKGKDVELRCDPISGHTALYWYRQSLGQGLEFLIYFQGNSAPDKSGLPSDRFSAERTGGSVSTLTIQRTQQEDSAVYLCASSLGLAGGDTQYFGPGTRLTVL.

The genes are TRBV2 and TRBJ1-5; 9 bases are shared with TRBD1. The CDR3 loop spans 15 amino acids. Germline CDR1 is SNHLY and CDR2 is FYNNEI. With V trimmed by 3 bases and J by 4 bases, 4 bases remained unmatched. This CDR3 reads CASSEGQGRNQPQHF. The CDR3 DNA sequence: TGTGCCAGCAGTGAGGGACAGGGTAGGAATCAGCCCCAGCATTTT.

This clone was counted once. The rearrangement joins TRBV20-1 to TRBJ2-7, with D tentatively TRBD1 or TRBD2 (5 bases each). From germline, CDR1 is DFQATT and CDR2 SNEGSKA (reference sequence). This CDR3 spans 11 amino acids. Trimming removed 3 bases from V and 4 bases from J, with 7 bases in between. CDR3 sequence reads: CSASGGYEQYF. The DNA of the CDR3 is TGCAGTGCTAGTGGGGGTTACGAGCAGTACTTC.

The chain couples TRBV7-9 to TRBJ2-1, with no clear D. Between the trimmed V and J ends, which lost 5 bases and 7 bases, there was a span of 15 bases. CDR1 SEHNR and CDR2 FQNEAQ come from the germline V gene (reference sequence). CDR3 size: 14 residues. The CDR3 reads CASSDTNNINEQFF. The CDR3 nucleotides read TGTGCCAGCAGCGATACGAATAATATAAATGAGCAGTTCTTC.

This chain connects TRBV11-1 to TRBJ2-3, with 7 bases lining up with TRBD1. V was pared by 3 bases and J by 7 bases, with 7 bases of the junction left unmatched. Germline V gene data show CDR1 as SGHAT and CDR2 as FQDESV (reference sequence). The CDR3 is made up of 14 amino acids. The CDR3 loop reads CASSFRGGEHTQYF. The DNA for the CDR3 is TGTGCCAGCAGCTTTAGAGGGGGCGAGCATACGCAGTATTTT.

In nucleotides, the CDR3 is TGTGCCTGGAGTGGAGGGGCAGGGGAGCAGTACTTC. Protein sequence: CAWSGGAGEQYF. The chain couples TRBV30 to TRBJ2-7; D possibly uses TRBD1 or TRBD2 (5 bases each). The V gene lost 1 base and the J gene lost 7 bases, with 11 bases spanning the gap. This CDR3 has 12 residues. The germline gives CDR1 GTSNPN, CDR2 SVGIG (reference sequence).

Only a few counts were recorded for this clone. The chain combines TRBV2 with TRBJ2-5; tentatively, D is TRBD1 (6 bases). V was cut by 6 bases and J by 4 bases, with 21 bases left in between. Germline V lookup: CDR1 SNHLY, CDR2 FYNNEI. CDR3 length: 16 amino acids. DNA of the CDR3: TGTGCCAGCAGCTCCCCACAGGACAGCCAAGTAGAGACCCAGTACTTC. It encodes CASSSPQDSQVETQYF.

The sample holds one count of this clone. CDR3 protein: CASSLYSTLNEQYF. The CDR3 region has the DNA TGTGCCAGCAGTTTATACAGTACCTTGAACGAGCAGTACTTC. The gene calls are TRBV27 and TRBJ2-7, with D hard to call. The V gene's germline CDR1 is MNHEY and CDR2 SMNVEV (reference sequence). Trimming cost V 1 base and J 5 bases, with 12 bases left between them. The CDR3 sequence is 14 residues long.

This sequence joins TRBV6-5 and TRBJ2-7, with D maybe TRBD1 (5 bases). The CDR3 length is 14 residues. The V gene lost 2 bases and the J gene lost 4 bases, with 12 bases spanning the gap. Germline V gene lookup returns CDR1 MNHEY and CDR2 SVGAGI. CDR3 loop: CASSYADTPYEQYF. The CDR3 DNA reads as TGTGCCAGCAGTTACGCGGACACTCCTTACGAGCAGTACTTC.

Only a few counts were recorded for this clone. This chain uses TRBV6-5 with TRBJ2-7; 8 bases agree with TRBD1. The CDR3 extends over 15 amino acids. Looked up from germline, CDR1 is MNHEY and CDR2 is SVGAGI. V was pared by 6 bases and J by 3 bases, with 10 bases of the junction left unmatched. This CDR3 reads CASRQTGDSYYEQYF. The CDR3 DNA reads TGTGCCAGCAGACAGACAGGGGATTCTTACTACGAGCAGTACTTC.

This chain connects TRBV29-1 to TRBJ1-2; D possibly corresponds to TRBD1 (6 bases). The germline V gene has CDR1 SQVTM and CDR2 ANQGSEA. The CDR3 has 14 amino acids. Trimming left V 3 bases short and J 2 bases short, with 13 bases between. The CDR3 DNA reads TGCAGCGTTGAGACCCCAGGGGTGAACTATGGCTACACCTTC. Translation gives CSVETPGVNYGYTF.

The V gene is TRBV19, the J gene TRBJ2-5; a weak D match, TRBD1 (5 bases). Trimming stripped 6 bases from V and 3 bases from J, with 17 bases between. This CDR3 is built from 15 residues. From germline, CDR1 is LNHDA and CDR2 SQIVND (reference sequence). CDR3 bases: TGTGCCAGTAGCATCCTACCAGGGATGGAAGAGACCCAGTACTTC. Protein sequence: CASSILPGMEETQYF.

The gene calls are TRBV9 and TRBJ2-3; possibly TRBD1 for D (6 bases). Germline CDR1 and CDR2: SGDLS and YYNGEE. V was pared by 4 bases and J by 2 bases, with 14 bases between. CDR3 length equals 15 residues. CDR3 sequence (DNA): TGTGCCAGCAGCTCCGAGAGGGGGAACACAGATACGCAGTATTTT. This gives the protein CASSSERGNTDTQYF.

The chain links TRBV29-1 to TRBJ2-5, with 9 bases matching TRBD2. Unmatched junction bases numbered 7, after V lost 6 bases and J lost 2 bases. The CDR3 contains 14 residues. Looked up from germline, CDR1 is SQVTM and CDR2 is ANQGSEA. CDR3 residues: CSVRGLASQETQYF. For the CDR3, the DNA is TGCAGCGTCCGGGGACTAGCTTCTCAAGAGACCCAGTACTTC.

The CDR3 nucleotides are TGTGCCAGCAGCTTAGGGCTCTCCTACGAGCAGTACTTC. This translates into CASSLGLSYEQYF. The chain employs TRBV7-2 and TRBJ2-7; D is undetermined. The CDR3 covers 13 residues. V was pared by 1 base and J by 0 bases, with 4 bases between. Germline-derived CDR1 and CDR2 are SGHTA and FQGNSA.

The chain employs TRBV7-3 and TRBJ2-7; 9 positions agree with TRBD1. Trimming removed 4 bases from V and 2 bases from J; junction bases left unmatched: 3. This CDR3 is 14 amino acids long. CDR1 and CDR2 from the germline V gene are SGHTA and FQGTGA. The CDR3 is CASSWGQGAYEQYF. The CDR3 region has the DNA TGTGCCAGCAGCTGGGGACAGGGAGCCTACGAGCAGTACTTC.